This is a list of T cell receptor beta chains from one sample in a study of TIL therapy for anti-PD-1-resistant metastatic lung cancer. Produced via immunoSEQ multiplex PCR; TCRdb's table is partial and in-frame only. The sample holds about 12,000 clones, about 54% seen once. Sample: tumor tissue, taken at baseline. The source is a person aged 25 to 85 with non-small cell lung cancer. The CDR3 runs from the conserved cysteine through the conserved F or W. Each record gives: D gene, V gene, J gene, clone size, CDR3 length, CDR3 DNA, CDR3 protein. D genes are given only for firm matches. Part of the rows lack a size; the others show once, few, many or a class for expanded clones.

d_gene: TRBD1; v_gene: TRBV9; j_gene: TRBJ2-2; abundance: .; len: 15; CDR3nt: TGTGCCAGCAGAAGACAGGGGTCGAACACCGGGGAGCTGTTTTTT; CDR3aa: CASRRQGSNTGELFF
d_gene: TRBD1; v_gene: TRBV2; j_gene: TRBJ2-7; abundance: .; len: 13; CDR3nt: TGTGCCAGCAGCGGGACAGGAGCATACGAGCAGTACTTC; CDR3aa: CASSGTGAYEQYF
d_gene: .; v_gene: TRBV30; j_gene: TRBJ2-7; abundance: .; len: 13; CDR3nt: TGTGCCTGGAGCGCCACAGTGACCTACGAGCAGTACTTC; CDR3aa: CAWSATVTYEQYF
d_gene: TRBD2; v_gene: TRBV19; j_gene: TRBJ2-5; abundance: .; len: 15; CDR3nt: TGTGCCAGTAGTTCCGGACTAGCGGTAACAGAGACCCAGTACTTC; CDR3aa: CASSSGLAVTETQYF
d_gene: .; v_gene: TRBV19; j_gene: TRBJ2-7; abundance: .; len: 14; CDR3nt: TGTGCCAGTAGTGGTGGCCCCGGGTCCTACGAGCAGTACTTC; CDR3aa: CASSGGPGSYEQYF
d_gene: .; v_gene: TRBV30; j_gene: TRBJ2-3; abundance: .; len: 14; CDR3nt: TGTGCCTGGAGTGTCATCGGCCGGACAGATACGCAGTATTTT; CDR3aa: CAWSVIGRTDTQYF
d_gene: TRBD2; v_gene: TRBV19; j_gene: TRBJ2-5; abundance: .; len: 14; CDR3nt: TGTGCCAGTAGTATGAGCGGCGGGAGCGAGACCCAGTACTTC; CDR3aa: CASSMSGGSETQYF
d_gene: .; v_gene: TRBV11-3; j_gene: TRBJ2-2; abundance: .; len: 13; CDR3nt: TGTGCCAGCAGCTTAGGGGCTCGCGGGGAGCTGTTTTTT; CDR3aa: CASSLGARGELFF
d_gene: TRBD1; v_gene: TRBV6-1; j_gene: TRBJ2-3; abundance: .; len: 17; CDR3nt: TGTGCCAGCAGTGCCCTACAGGGGGAGGAGGGCACAGATACGCAGTATTTT; CDR3aa: CASSALQGEEGTDTQYF
d_gene: TRBD1; v_gene: TRBV15; j_gene: TRBJ2-3; abundance: .; len: 16; CDR3nt: TGTGCCACCAGCAGGGTAACAGGGGGCGCTTTGCATACGCAGTATTTT; CDR3aa: CATSRVTGGALHTQYF
d_gene: .; v_gene: TRBV4-1; j_gene: TRBJ2-3; abundance: few; len: 16; CDR3nt: TGCGCCAGCAGCCAAGTCGGGGGAGGAAAGGCAGATACGCAGTATTTT; CDR3aa: CASSQVGGGKADTQYF
d_gene: .; v_gene: TRBV7-2; j_gene: TRBJ1-2; abundance: .; len: 15; CDR3nt: TGTGCCAGCAGCTTAGGAGCAGGCGCATCCTATGGCTACACCTTC; CDR3aa: CASSLGAGASYGYTF
d_gene: TRBD1; v_gene: TRBV12-5; j_gene: TRBJ2-7; abundance: .; len: 15; CDR3nt: TGTGCTAGTGGGCCGCCCGGGACAGGGGACTACGAGCAGTACTTC; CDR3aa: CASGPPGTGDYEQYF
d_gene: .; v_gene: TRBV11-2; j_gene: TRBJ2-2; abundance: .; len: 16; CDR3nt: TGTGCCAGCAGCTCCCTTGCCGCGGGGGCCACCGGGGAGCTGTTTTTT; CDR3aa: CASSSLAAGATGELFF
d_gene: .; v_gene: TRBV12-2; j_gene: TRBJ2-1; abundance: .; len: 14; CDR3nt: TGTGCAAGTCGCTTAGATGTAAGGGAGCGCGAGCAGTTCTTC; CDR3aa: CASRLDVREREQFF